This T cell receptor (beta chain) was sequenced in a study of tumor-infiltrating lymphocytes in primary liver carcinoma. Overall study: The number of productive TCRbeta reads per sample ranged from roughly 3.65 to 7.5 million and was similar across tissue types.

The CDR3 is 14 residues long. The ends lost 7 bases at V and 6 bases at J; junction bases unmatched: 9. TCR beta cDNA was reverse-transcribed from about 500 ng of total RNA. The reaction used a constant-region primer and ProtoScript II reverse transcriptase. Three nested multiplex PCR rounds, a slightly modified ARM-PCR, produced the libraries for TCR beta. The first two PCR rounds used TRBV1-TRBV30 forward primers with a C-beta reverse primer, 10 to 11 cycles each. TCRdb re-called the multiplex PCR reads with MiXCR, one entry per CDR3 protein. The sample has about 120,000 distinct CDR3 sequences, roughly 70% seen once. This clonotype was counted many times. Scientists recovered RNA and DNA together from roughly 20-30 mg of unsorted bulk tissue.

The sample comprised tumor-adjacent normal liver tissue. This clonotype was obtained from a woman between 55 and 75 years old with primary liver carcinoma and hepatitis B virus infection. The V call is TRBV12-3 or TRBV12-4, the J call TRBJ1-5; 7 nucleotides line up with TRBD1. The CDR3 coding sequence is TGTGCCAGCACAATAGGGGGCATCGGTCAGCCCCAGCATTTT. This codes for CASTIGGIGQPQHF.